The 9 T cell receptor beta chains below all came from one sample that was sequenced in a study of shared clonotypes between healthy human individuals. Sequenced by immunoSEQ multiplex PCR; TCRdb stores in-frame clones only, minus some. Of 1.5 million to 2.5 million clones in the sample, about 94% are singletons; the top ten hold 0.9% to 1.5%. Naive CD8 cells comprised CD45RO-negative, CCR7-positively selected cells, excluding terminally differentiated effector memory CD45RA+ cells. The sequencing input was naive CD8+ T cells sorted from blood. These receptors all stem from a man between 18 and 29 years old in good health.

This clone appeared once. This sample includes further DNA sequences coding for the same CDR3. The chain joins TRBV27 to TRBJ1-5; TRBD1 matches at 9 bases. J lost 1 base, V lost 2 bases, and 0 bases had no gene match. The CDR3 has 15 residues. Germline lookup yields CDR1 MNHEY and CDR2 SMNVEV (reference sequence). The DNA for the CDR3 is TGTGCCAGCAGTTTAGGACAGGGGAGCAATCAGCCCCAGCATTTT. Translation: CASSLGQGSNQPQHF.

This clone was observed a few times. This chain joins TRBV7-9 and TRBJ2-7; either TRBD1 or TRBD2 may supply D (5 bases each). Per germline, CDR1 SEHNR and CDR2 FQNEAQ (reference sequence). The CDR3 length is 17 residues. Deletions cut 3 bases from V and 3 bases from J, with 21 bases between. The CDR3 here is CASSFPGTSSVLYEQYF. The CDR3 DNA reads as TGTGCCAGCAGCTTTCCTGGGACCTCGAGCGTACTCTACGAGCAGTACTTC.

Points on this clone: Distinct nucleotide sequences in the sample also encode this CDR3. V and J are TRBV18 and TRBJ2-7, with TRBD1 identical over 10 bases. This CDR3 contains 13 residues. Germline V gene lookup returns CDR1 KGHSH and CDR2 LQKENI. V lost 5 bases, J lost 4 bases, and 2 bases stayed unmatched. The CDR3 nucleotides read TGTGCCAGCTCAACGGGACAGGGGTACGAGCAGTACTTC. Translated: CASSTGQGYEQYF. The complete variable domain, with remaining parts taken from reference TRBV18 and TRBJ2-7, reads NAGVMQNPRHLVRRRGQEARLRCSPMKGHSHVYWYRQLPEEGLKFMVYLQKENIIDESGMPKERFSAEFPKEGPSILRIQQVVRGDSAAYFCASSTGQGYEQYFGPGTRLTVT.

The V call is TRBV14, the J call TRBJ2-3; tentatively, D is TRBD2 (6 bases). Trimming cost V 0 bases and J 4 bases, with 11 bases left between them. Germline CDR1 reads SGHDN; CDR2 reads FVKESK. The CDR3 runs 15 residues. For the CDR3, the DNA is TGTGCCAGCAGCCAAGAAAACGGGGGTGCAGATACGCAGTATTTT. It yields the protein CASSQENGGADTQYF. Using reference TRBV14 and TRBJ2-3 for the parts outside the CDR3, the full variable domain is EAGVTQFPSHSVIEKGQTVTLRCDPISGHDNLYWYRRVMGKEIKFLLHFVKESKQDESGMPNNRFLAERTGGTYSTLKVQPAELEDSGVYFCASSQENGGADTQYFGPGTRLTVL.

The chain joins TRBV9 to TRBJ2-3; D may correspond to TRBD1 or TRBD2 (5 bases each). V dropped 0 bases and J dropped 4 bases, with 12 bases sitting between them. The CDR3 length is 15 residues. Germline V gene sequence: CDR1 SGDLS, CDR2 YYNGEE. As DNA, the CDR3 is TGTGCCAGCAGCGTAGCCGGGGCAATGGCAGATACGCAGTATTTT. Its protein is CASSVAGAMADTQYF.

As regards this clone: This same CDR3 is encoded by further DNA sequences in the sample. The CDR3 coding sequence is TGTGCCAGCAGCTACGGACAGACCTACGAGCAGTACTTC. It specifies CASSYGQTYEQYF. The chain combines TRBV6-1 with TRBJ2-7, with D perhaps matching TRBD1 (6 bases). The CDR3 sequence is 13 residues long. The germline CDR1 and CDR2 sequences are MNHNS and SASEGT. The V end was cut by 6 bases, the J end by 2 bases, with 11 bases between.

This clone was seen only once. V and J are TRBV27 and TRBJ2-7; D uncertain. The V and J ends lost 0 bases and 5 bases respectively, with 26 bases between them. Germline CDR1 MNHEY, CDR2 SMNVEV (reference sequence). This CDR3 is built from 19 residues. Written as DNA, the CDR3 is TGTGCCAGCAGTTTATCCCCTCCTAACGACCCTGTTTCCCCCAACGAGCAGTACTTC. Translating gives CASSLSPPNDPVSPNEQYF.

The chain has TRBV5-4 and TRBJ2-1, with 16 bases aligning to TRBD2. The V and J ends lost 3 bases and 8 bases, in that order; junction bases with no gene match: 2. CDR1 is SGHNT, CDR2 YYREEE, per germline (reference sequence). The CDR3 extends over 15 amino acids. The CDR3 DNA is TGTGCCAGCAGCTCCGGGACTAGCGGGGGGGATGAGCAGTTCTTC. Its protein is CASSSGTSGGDEQFF.

The rearrangement links TRBV9 to TRBJ1-2; D might be TRBD1 (5 bases). The CDR3 is 14 amino acids. Between the trimmed V and J ends, which lost 5 bases and 4 bases, there was a span of 15 bases. Germline V lookup: CDR1 SGDLS, CDR2 YYNGEE. The CDR3 DNA reads TGTGCCAGCAGGGGACTGAACGCCCTCTATGGCTACACCTTC. Encoded protein: CASRGLNALYGYTF.